The clone carrying this T cell receptor beta chain was picked up many times. Antigen: not known. CDR1 is SNHLY, CDR2 FYNNEI, per germline. V shed 7 bases and J 3 bases; nucleotides not matched to a gene: 6. The CDR3 runs to 14 residues. These data belong to a study of T cells in Graves' hyperthyroidism and ophthalmopathy. Study-wide results and caveats: The blood repertoire included most of the expanded thyroid clonotypes above 0.001.

TCR beta CDR3 regions were amplified from RNA. In the first-round RT-PCR of the TCR CDR3, the HTBI primer set was used. MiXCR was run by TCRdb on the multiplex PCR reads, yielding one entry per CDR3 protein. Altogether hundreds of thousands of distinct CDR3 sequences are present, more than 30% being singletons, with the ten largest covering 7.5% to 9.5%. Clinical symptoms, serum thyroxine, TRAb, thyroid ultrasound and orbital computed tomography informed diagnoses. This chain joins TRBV2 and TRBJ1-5, with 7 bases aligning to TRBD1. This clonotype was obtained from a man younger than 30 with Graves' hyperthyroidism. The sequenced sample consisted of blood. CDR3: CASTQGDYNQPQHF. The CDR3 DNA reads TGTGCCAGCACCCAGGGGGACTACAATCAGCCCCAGCATTTT.